The present T cell receptor (beta chain) was sequenced within a study of cytomegalovirus exposure and HLA in healthy donors. Points from the study as a whole: Cytomegalovirus association was assigned to some 160 TCR beta chains. According to a later analysis, TCR clusters from the first cohort tended to co-occur in the 110 or so validation repertoires. Cytomegalovirus status was reportedly diagnosed by the classifier with high specificity and sensitivity. A few CMV-associated chains proved CMV antigen-specific in vitro.

The CDR3 extends over 14 amino acids. The V gene lost 0 bases and the J gene lost 0 bases, with 6 bases spanning the gap. CDR1 and CDR2 (germline): SGHRS, YFSETQ. Concerning this clone itself: Its antigen is still unknown.

Using immunoSEQ multiplex PCR, the repertoire was profiled, and TCRdb retains in-frame clones only, with some absent. The sample lists 110,000 to 150,000 clones, roughly nine tenths occurring once. The sample comprised PBMCs. This sequence was found in a woman under 30 in good health and CMV-seropositive. The chain is built from TRBV5-1 and TRBJ2-5; D ambiguous. CDR3 residues: CASSLGANQETQYF. The CDR3 region has the DNA TGCGCCAGCAGCTTGGGGGCAAACCAAGAGACCCAGTACTTC.